Given below is one T cell receptor beta chain in context. V lost 6 bases and J lost 0, with 9 bases in between. Germline-derived CDR1 and CDR2 are ENHRY and SYGVKD. There are 14 residues in the CDR3. Libraries were prepared by immunoSEQ multiplex PCR; TCRdb keeps only in-frame clonotypes and omits some of them. This table holds about 680,000 clones, about 89% found once. The data belong to a study of Ad26.COV2.S vaccination and SARS-CoV-2 variants. Stated treatment: around 19 received Ad26.COV2.S at low or high dose, single or two shots; about 5 received placebo; per-sample allocation not given. The samples date from day 63 after the first vaccine or placebo injection.

This receptor was obtained from a person aged 18-65 years who received the Ad26.COV2.S COVID-19 vaccine or a placebo. V is TRBV10-3 and J is TRBJ1-5; D unclear. The sequences come from peripheral blood, collected in a trial of Ad26.COV2.S vaccine versus placebo. The CDR3 DNA follows: TGTGCCATCAGCTTAGATCCTAGCAATCAGCCCCAGCATTTT. Protein sequence: CAISLDPSNQPQHF.